This T cell receptor beta chain was identified in a study of shared clonotypes between healthy human individuals. Overall study: There were three CD4 naive, three CD4 memory, two CD8 naive and one CD8 memory plates per donor.

Libraries were prepared by immunoSEQ multiplex PCR; TCRdb keeps only in-frame clonotypes and omits some of them. The sample records approximately 2.5 million clones, more than 80% being singletons. This clone turned up a few times. Germline lookup yields CDR1 LNHNV and CDR2 YYDKDF (reference sequence). The J segment lost 2 bases and the V segment lost 2 bases, leaving 1 base of the junction unmatched. The CDR3 is made up of 14 amino acids. This chain uses TRBV15 with TRBJ1-2, with 8 bases lining up with TRBD1. The sequence was obtained from a man aged 18-30 years in good health. Source material: naive CD4+ T cells sorted from blood. Regarding subset: CD45RA+ positively selected. For the CDR3, the DNA is TGTGCCACCAGCAGACGGGACAGGAACTATGGCTACACCTTC. It yields the protein CATSRRDRNYGYTF.